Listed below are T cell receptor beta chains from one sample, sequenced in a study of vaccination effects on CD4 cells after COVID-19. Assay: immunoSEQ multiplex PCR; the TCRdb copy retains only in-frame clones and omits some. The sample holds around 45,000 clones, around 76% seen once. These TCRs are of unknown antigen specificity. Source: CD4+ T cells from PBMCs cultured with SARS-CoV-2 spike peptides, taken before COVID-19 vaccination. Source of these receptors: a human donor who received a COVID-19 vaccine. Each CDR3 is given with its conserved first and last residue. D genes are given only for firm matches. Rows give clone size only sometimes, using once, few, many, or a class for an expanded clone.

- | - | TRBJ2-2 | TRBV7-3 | CASSLSTSYTGELFF | TGTGCCAGCAGCTTAAGTACTAGCTACACCGGGGAGCTGTTTTTT
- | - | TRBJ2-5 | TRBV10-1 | CASEPKYQETQYF | TGCGCCAGCGAACCCAAGTACCAAGAGACCCAGTACTTC
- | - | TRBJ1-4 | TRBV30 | CAWSSLDSSPNEKLFF | TGTGCCTGGAGTTCACTGGACAGTTCACCTAATGAAAAACTGTTTTTT
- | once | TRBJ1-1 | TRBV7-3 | CASSLSGGVTEAFF | TGTGCCAGCAGCTTAAGTGGCGGGGTCACTGAAGCTTTCTTT
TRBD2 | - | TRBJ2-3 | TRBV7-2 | CASSLALAGGGTDTQYF | TGTGCCAGCAGCTTAGCCCTAGCGGGGGGAGGCACAGATACGCAGTATTTT
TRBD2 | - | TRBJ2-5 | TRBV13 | CASSRGLAGLTEETQYF | TGTGCCAGCAGTCGGGGACTAGCGGGGCTGACGGAAGAGACCCAGTACTTC
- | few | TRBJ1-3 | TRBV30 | CAWRSSGNTIYF | TGTGCCTGGAGATCCTCTGGAAACACCATATATTTT
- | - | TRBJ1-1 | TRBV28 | CASSSQPSTEAFF | TGTGCCAGCAGCTCACAACCGAGCACTGAAGCTTTCTTT
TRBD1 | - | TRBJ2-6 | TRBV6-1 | CASSVRDRVVSGANVLTF | TGTGCCAGCAGTGTCCGGGACAGGGTGGTGTCCGGGGCCAACGTCCTGACTTTC
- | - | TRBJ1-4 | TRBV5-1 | CASSLGGTATNEKLFF | TGCGCCAGCAGCTTGGGGGGGACCGCAACTAATGAAAAACTGTTTTTT
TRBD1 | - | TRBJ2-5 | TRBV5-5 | CASSLTGTVRTETQYF | TGTGCCAGCAGCTTAACCGGGACAGTAAGGACAGAGACCCAGTACTTC
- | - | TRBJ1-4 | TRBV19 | CASSIAGGGGEKLFF | TGTGCCAGTAGTATAGCAGGAGGGGGAGGTGAAAAACTGTTTTTT
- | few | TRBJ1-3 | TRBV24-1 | CATSDSGHPNPGNTIYF | TGTGCCACCAGTGATTCGGGACACCCGAACCCTGGAAACACCATATATTTT
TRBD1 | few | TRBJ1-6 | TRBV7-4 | CASSSQGGTDFTYNSPLHF | TGTGCCAGCAGCTCACAGGGCGGGACAGATTTTACCTATAATTCACCCCTCCACTTT
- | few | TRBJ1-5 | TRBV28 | CASIEDSLNQPQHF | TGTGCCAGCATCGAGGACAGTCTAAATCAGCCCCAGCATTTT
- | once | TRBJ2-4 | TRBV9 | CASSARQGPGENIQYF | TGTGCCAGCAGCGCCCGACAGGGACCGGGGGAAAACATTCAGTACTTC
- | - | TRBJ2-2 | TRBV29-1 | CSAGPRFTGELFF | TGCAGCGCCGGTCCGCGATTCACCGGGGAGCTGTTTTTT
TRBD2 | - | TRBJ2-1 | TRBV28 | CASSFIAGEIEEQFF | TGTGCCAGCAGTTTTATAGCGGGGGAGATCGAAGAGCAGTTCTTC
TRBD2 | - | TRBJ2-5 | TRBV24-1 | CATSDQTGTSGGMRETQYF | TGTGCCACCAGTGACCAAACCGGGACTAGCGGGGGGATGCGAGAGACCCAGTACTTC
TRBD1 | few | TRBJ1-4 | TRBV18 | CASSPDRGAGKLFF | TGTGCCAGCTCACCTGACAGGGGTGCTGGGAAACTGTTTTTT
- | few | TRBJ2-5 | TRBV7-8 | CASSHGGRFRETQYF | TGTGCCAGCAGCCATGGTGGTAGGTTCCGAGAGACCCAGTACTTC
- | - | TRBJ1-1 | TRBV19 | CASGRTENTEAFF | TGTGCCAGTGGTCGGACAGAGAACACTGAAGCTTTCTTT
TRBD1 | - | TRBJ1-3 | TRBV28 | CASSPLQTGAGNTIYF | TGTGCCAGCAGTCCCCTACAAACAGGGGCTGGAAACACCATATATTTT
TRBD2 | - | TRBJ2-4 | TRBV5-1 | CASSRTSGESKNIQYF | TGCGCCAGCAGTCGGACTAGCGGGGAATCCAAAAACATTCAGTACTTC
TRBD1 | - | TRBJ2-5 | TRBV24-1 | CATSDRDRARETQYF | TGTGCCACCAGTGACCGGGACAGGGCCCGGGAGACCCAGTACTTC
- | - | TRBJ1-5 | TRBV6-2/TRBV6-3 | CASSYSGGGQPQHF | TGTGCCAGCAGTTACTCGGGGGGCGGTCAGCCCCAGCATTTT
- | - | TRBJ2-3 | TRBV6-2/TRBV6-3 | CASSYRGFSATDTQYF | TGTGCCAGCAGTTACCGAGGCTTCTCCGCCACAGATACGCAGTATTTT
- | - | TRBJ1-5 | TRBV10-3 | CAISEDSSPGQPQHF | TGTGCCATCAGCGAGGACAGCTCCCCCGGTCAGCCCCAGCATTTT
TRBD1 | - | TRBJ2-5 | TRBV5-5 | CASRVPTTGGAAETQYF | TGTGCCAGCAGGGTGCCCACTACAGGGGGCGCGGCAGAGACCCAGTACTTC
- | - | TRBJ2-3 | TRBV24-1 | CATSDYTTTDTQYF | TGTGCCACCAGTGACTACACTACCACAGATACGCAGTATTTT
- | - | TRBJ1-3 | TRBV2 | CASRPLQEGNTIYF | TGTGCCAGCAGGCCCTTGCAGGAGGGAAACACCATATATTTT
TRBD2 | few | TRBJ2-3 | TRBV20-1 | CSASLSAGGRTDTQYF | TGCAGTGCTAGTTTAAGTGCGGGGGGCCGCACAGATACGCAGTATTTT
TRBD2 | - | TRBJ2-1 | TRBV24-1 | CATSDPTAGGHRSSYNEQFF | TGTGCCACCAGTGATCCCACCGCGGGGGGTCATCGTAGCTCCTACAATGAGCAGTTCTTC
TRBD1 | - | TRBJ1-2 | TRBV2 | CAGTANYGYTF | TGTGCCGGGACAGCTAACTATGGCTACACCTTC
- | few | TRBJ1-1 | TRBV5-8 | CASSSRVIIATEAFF | TGTGCCAGCAGCTCCAGGGTGATTATAGCCACTGAAGCTTTCTTT
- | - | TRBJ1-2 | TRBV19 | CASSMAATNYGYTF | TGTGCCAGTAGTATGGCAGCGACTAACTATGGCTACACCTTC
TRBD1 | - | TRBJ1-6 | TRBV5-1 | CASSLGTGLSPLHF | TGCGCCAGCAGCCTTGGGACAGGGCTTTCACCCCTCCACTTT
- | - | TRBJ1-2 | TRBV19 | CASTKNSPNYGYTF | TGTGCCAGTACAAAAAACAGCCCTAACTATGGCTACACCTTC
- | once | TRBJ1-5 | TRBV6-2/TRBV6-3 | CASSDSNQPQHF | TGTGCCAGCAGCGACTCCAATCAGCCCCAGCATTTT
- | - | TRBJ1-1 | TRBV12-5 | CASGLVLGRGAMNTEAFF | TGTGCTAGTGGTTTGGTACTGGGACGAGGCGCCATGAACACTGAAGCTTTCTTT
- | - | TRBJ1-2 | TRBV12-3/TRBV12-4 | CASSLFGNGYTF | TGTGCCAGCAGTTTATTCGGGAATGGCTACACCTTC
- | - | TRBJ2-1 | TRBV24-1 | CATSESGAGDSNEQFF | TGTGCCACCAGTGAATCTGGGGCAGGGGATAGCAATGAGCAGTTCTTC
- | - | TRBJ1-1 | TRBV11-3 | CASRPDNYTEAFF | TGTGCCAGCAGACCCGACAATTACACTGAAGCTTTCTTT
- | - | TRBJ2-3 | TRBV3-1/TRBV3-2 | CASSPGTELDTQYF | TGTGCCAGCAGCCCCGGGACTGAACTGGATACGCAGTATTTT
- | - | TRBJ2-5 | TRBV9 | CASSVGSLSRQETQYF | TGTGCCAGCAGCGTAGGCTCCCTGTCCCGCCAAGAGACCCAGTACTTC
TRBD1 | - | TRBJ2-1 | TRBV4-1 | CASSLRTGYNEQFF | TGCGCCAGCAGCCTTCGGACAGGCTACAATGAGCAGTTCTTC
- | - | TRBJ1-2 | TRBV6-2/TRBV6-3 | CASSYSSTLGLYGYTF | TGTGCCAGCAGTTACTCGTCGACTTTGGGGCTTTATGGCTACACCTTC